The present T cell receptor (beta chain) was sequenced within a study of blood T cell repertoires in COVID-19. Germline lookup yields CDR1 GTSNPN and CDR2 SVGIG (reference sequence). Trimming removed 0 bases from V and 4 bases from J; junction bases left unmatched: 5. The CDR3 consists of 15 residues. The study recruited people aged about 18 to 90 years across under 25 US areas. Two consecutive negative NP/OP PCR tests, clearance, or resolved symptoms defined Cohort 3 recovery. The assay was immunoSEQ multiplex PCR, and TCRdb's table has in-frame clones only and misses some. The sample has about 350,000 clones, roughly 90% seen once.

The sequence derives from a woman under 40 who had recovered from COVID-19. J is TRBJ2-5 and V is TRBV30, with 10 bases lining up with TRBD1. Sequencing was done on a sample of PBMCs or T cells enriched from blood (not recorded which). CDR3 DNA: TGTGCCTGGAGTGTTGCCGGGACAGGGGTAGAGACCCAGTACTTC. Translation gives CAWSVAGTGVETQYF.